The sequence of this T cell receptor beta chain was determined in a study of T-cell reconstitution after alpha-beta-depleted transplantation in children. Unique molecular identifiers were used in preparing the TCRbeta library. TCRdb recomputed calls from the PCR reads with MiXCR, one row per CDR3 protein. The top ten clones hold 2.4% of a sample with hundreds of thousands of distinct CDR3 sequences, approximately 32% of them seen once. This clonotype was picked up a small number of times. CDR1 LGHNA and CDR2 YSLEER come from the germline V gene. This CDR3 comprises 18 residues. V was cut by 0 bases and J by 0 bases, with 15 bases left in between.

The chain employs TRBV4-3 and TRBJ2-1, with D uncertain. The specimen comprised PBMCs from the stem cell graft donor, sampled from the stem cell graft. This clonotype was obtained from a human donor who donated a stem cell graft to a child with aplastic anemia. The CDR3: CASSQEFPDVRSYNEQFF. For the CDR3, the DNA is TGCGCCAGCAGCCAAGAATTTCCAGATGTGCGCTCCTACAATGAGCAGTTCTTC.